One and the same sample provided the 27 T cell receptor beta chains below, sequenced in a study of blood T cell repertoires in COVID-19. TCRdb's table, derived via immunoSEQ multiplex PCR, lists solely in-frame clones and lacks some. This sample has under 300,000 clones, with 82% found just once. Sequences were obtained from peripheral blood. The receptors originated from a woman aged 55-70 years with active or convalescent COVID-19.

The rearrangement links TRBV19 to TRBJ2-5, with 9 bases fitting TRBD1. The ends lost 2 bases at V and 4 bases at J; junction bases unmatched: 5. The CDR3 covers 15 residues. Germline CDR1 reads LNHDA; CDR2 reads SQIVND (reference sequence). This CDR3 reads CASSIRDRVLETQYF. The CDR3 nucleotides are TGTGCCAGTAGTATACGGGACAGGGTCTTAGAGACCCAGTACTTC. Filled out from reference TRBV19 and TRBJ2-5, the complete variable domain reads DGGITQSPKYLFRKEGQNVTLSCEQNLNHDAMYWYRQDPGQGLRLIYYSQIVNDFQKGDIAEGYSVSREKKESFPLTVTSAQKNPTAFYLCASSIRDRVLETQYFGPGTRLLVL.

The chain combines TRBV2 with TRBJ2-3; no reliable D call. V was shortened by 6 bases and J by 6 bases, with 10 bases between the two germline ends. The CDR3 totals 12 residues. The germline V gene has CDR1 SNHLY and CDR2 FYNNEI. CDR3 in amino acids: CASSPDMDTQYF. CDR3 bases: TGTGCCAGCAGCCCCGACATGGATACGCAGTATTTT.

This chain uses TRBV30 with TRBJ1-6, with TRBD1 identical over 9 bases. Losses at the gene ends were 4 bases for V and 8 bases for J; bases not matched to a gene: 3. The CDR3 runs 13 residues. Germline CDR1 is GTSNPN and CDR2 is SVGIG (reference sequence). This chain's CDR3 is CAWKGQGDSPLHF. The DNA for the CDR3 is TGTGCCTGGAAGGGACAGGGAGATTCACCCCTCCACTTT. Together with reference TRBV30 and TRBJ1-6, the CDR3 gives the full variable domain: SQTIHQWPATLVQPVGSPLSLECTVEGTSNPNLYWYRQAAGRGLQLLFYSVGIGQISSEVPQNLSASRPQDRQFILSSKKLLLSDSGFYLCAWKGQGDSPLHFGNGTRLTVT.

This sequence joins TRBV27 and TRBJ2-2; 9 bases are shared with TRBD2. The ends lost 4 bases at V and 7 bases at J; junction bases unmatched: 4. Germline CDR1 reads MNHEY; CDR2 reads SMNVEV (reference sequence). CDR3 length equals 14 residues. CDR3 bases: TGTGCCAGCAGTTCGGGACTAGCAGGCGGGGAGCTGTTTTTT. This codes for CASSSGLAGGELFF.

This chain joins TRBV6-1 and TRBJ2-5, with unresolved D. V shed 1 base and J shed 5 bases, with 8 bases lying between them. Germline CDR1 reads MNHNS; CDR2 reads SASEGT. The CDR3 has 13 amino acids. CDR3 amino acids: CASSEVRRETQYF. CDR3 coding DNA: TGTGCCAGCAGTGAAGTTAGGCGGGAGACCCAGTACTTC.

This sequence joins TRBV19 and TRBJ1-2, with D unresolved. Between the trimmed V and J ends, which lost 4 bases and 0 bases, there was a span of 6 bases. This CDR3 region has 13 residues. Germline V gene data show CDR1 as LNHDA and CDR2 as SQIVND (reference sequence). The CDR3 sequence is CASSRDANYGYTF. The CDR3, as DNA: TGTGCCAGTAGTAGAGACGCTAACTATGGCTACACCTTC.

This chain uses TRBV5-1 with TRBJ1-6, with 7 bases identical to TRBD1. Germline V gives CDR1 SGHRS, CDR2 YFSETQ. With V trimmed by 0 bases and J by 8 bases, 5 bases remained unmatched. This CDR3 has 15 residues. Here the CDR3 reads CASSLVETGHSPLHF. CDR3 coding DNA: TGCGCCAGCAGCTTGGTGGAGACAGGGCATTCACCCCTCCACTTT.

V usage is TRBV5-1 and J usage is TRBJ1-3; 7 bases match TRBD1. After removal of 1 base from V and 2 bases from J, the junction contained 3 bases not matched to a gene. The CDR3 extends over 15 amino acids. In germline, CDR1 is SGHRS, CDR2 YFSETQ. This CDR3 is CASSLSGGTGNTIYF. CDR3 coding DNA: TGCGCCAGCAGCTTGTCAGGGGGAACTGGAAACACCATATATTTT.

This clone was seen a single time. The chain carries TRBV27 and TRBJ1-4, with D possibly being TRBD1 (6 bases). Germline loops: CDR1 MNHEY, CDR2 SMNVEV (reference sequence). The CDR3 covers 15 residues. V lost 8 bases to trimming and J lost 0 bases, with 13 bases between them. CDR3 region: CASQDSFTTNEKLFF. DNA for the CDR3: TGTGCCAGCCAGGACAGCTTTACAACTAATGAAAAACTGTTTTTT.

CDR3 in amino acids: CASSVVAGGPGNEQFF. The CDR3 nucleotides read TGTGCCAGCAGCGTAGTAGCGGGGGGGCCGGGGAATGAGCAGTTCTTC. The V gene is TRBV9, the J gene TRBJ2-1; TRBD2 matches at 11 bases. Looked up from germline, CDR1 is SGDLS and CDR2 is YYNGEE. Trimming took 0 bases from V and 7 from J; bases not matched to a gene: 6. CDR3 length: 16 amino acids.

This clone appeared a few times. The rearrangement joins TRBV6-5 to TRBJ1-6; 8 bases match TRBD1. Germline lookup yields CDR1 MNHEY and CDR2 SVGAGI. The trim removed 5 bases at V and 14 bases at J, leaving 14 bases unmatched. CDR3 length: 15 residues. Written as DNA, the CDR3 is TGTGCCAGCAGTCCCTTGGACAGGGCCCCGGGGTCCCTCCACTTT. Protein sequence: CASSPLDRAPGSLHF.

The chain employs TRBV6-2 or TRBV6-3 and TRBJ2-7, with 7 bases lining up with TRBD2. This CDR3 has 15 residues. The germline V gene encodes CDR1 MNHEY and CDR2 SVGEGT. With 2 bases clipped from V and 0 bases from J, the junction kept 4 bases outside the gene matches. Here the CDR3 DNA reads TGTGCCAGCAGTTACCGGCTAGCGGCCTCCTACGAGCAGTACTTC. It yields the protein CASSYRLAASYEQYF.

V usage is TRBV7-8 and J usage is TRBJ2-1; 7 bases are shared with TRBD2. The CDR3 consists of 16 residues. In germline, CDR1 is SGHVS, CDR2 FQNEAQ. Unmatched junction bases numbered 10, after V lost 8 bases and J lost 0 bases. The DNA for the CDR3 is TGTGCCAGCCGTTCCGTAGCGGGTACCTCCTACAATGAGCAGTTCTTC. Its protein product is CASRSVAGTSYNEQFF.

The chain carries TRBV6-2 or TRBV6-3 and TRBJ2-7; a possible D gene is TRBD1 (6 bases). Per the germline V gene, CDR1 is MNHEY and CDR2 is SVGEGT. The V gene lost 0 bases and the J gene lost 2 bases, with 17 bases spanning the gap. The CDR3 is 17 amino acids. In nucleotides, the CDR3 is TGTGCCAGCAGTTACTCGATGAGGGGGTCTTTCCCCTACGAGCAGTACTTC. Translation gives CASSYSMRGSFPYEQYF.

V is TRBV19 and J is TRBJ1-1, with TRBD1 matching 10 bases. Germline assignment: CDR1 LNHDA and CDR2 SQIVND (reference sequence). This CDR3 contains 14 residues. V lost 2 bases to trimming and J lost 5 bases; unmatched junction nucleotides: 2. The CDR3: CASSIRQGATEAFF. CDR3 nucleotide sequence: TGTGCCAGTAGTATAAGACAGGGGGCTACTGAAGCTTTCTTT.

The V and J genes are TRBV5-1 and TRBJ2-7, with 8 nucleotides matching TRBD2. Germline V lookup: CDR1 SGHRS, CDR2 YFSETQ. V was clipped by 4 bases and J by 2 bases; unmatched bases: 8. The CDR3 covers 15 residues. The CDR3 protein is CASSRRGAGTYEQYF. CDR3 nucleotides: TGCGCCAGCAGCCGGCGGGGGGCCGGAACCTACGAGCAGTACTTC.

The chain has TRBV6-2 or TRBV6-3 and TRBJ1-2, with D hard to call. The germline gives CDR1 MNHEY, CDR2 SVGEGT. With 0 bases removed from V and 4 bases from J, the gap between germline ends came to 9 bases. This CDR3 spans 14 amino acids. The CDR3 region is CASSYSSRGYGYTF. The CDR3 bases are TGTGCCAGCAGTTACTCATCCCGGGGCTATGGCTACACCTTC.

The V and J genes are TRBV6-5 and TRBJ1-2; 10 positions match TRBD1. Germline CDR1 MNHEY, CDR2 SVGAGI. The V gene end was trimmed by 6 bases and the J gene end by 8 bases; junction bases not matched to a gene: 6. The CDR3 consists of 13 residues. In DNA form, the CDR3 reads TGTGCCAGCAGGGGGACAGGGGAGAGGGGCTACACCTTC. Protein: CASRGTGERGYTF.

This clone has only one observation. The gene calls are TRBV4-1 and TRBJ1-1, with 7 bases aligning to TRBD1. CDR1 MGHRA and CDR2 YSYEKL come from the germline V gene. There are 16 residues in the CDR3. The junction had 5 bases not matched to a gene; V was cut back by 1 base and J by 0 bases. As DNA, the CDR3 is TGCGCCAGCAGCCAAGTCCCGACAGGGTTGAACACTGAAGCTTTCTTT. Translated, it gives CASSQVPTGLNTEAFF.

The chain links TRBV7-9 to TRBJ1-5, with 7 bases identical to TRBD1. The germline V gene encodes CDR1 SEHNR and CDR2 FQNEAQ (reference sequence). V lost 4 bases and J lost 3; bases outside the gene matches: 3. This CDR3 contains 14 residues. The CDR3 sequence: CASSSGTANQPQHF. The CDR3 region has the DNA TGTGCCAGCAGCTCCGGGACAGCCAATCAGCCCCAGCATTTT.

V and J are TRBV5-1 and TRBJ2-5; TRBD2 matches at 12 bases. Germline lookup yields CDR1 SGHRS and CDR2 YFSETQ. The J segment lost 4 bases and the V segment lost 1 base, leaving 2 bases of the junction unmatched. CDR3 length: 15 residues. The CDR3 loop reads CASSLLAGGRETQYF. The CDR3 nucleotides are TGCGCCAGCAGCTTGCTAGCGGGGGGGCGAGAGACCCAGTACTTC.

V and J are TRBV3-1 (or the pseudogene TRBV3-2) and TRBJ2-3; a weak D match, TRBD2 (7 bases). There are 16 residues in the CDR3. The V gene's germline CDR1 is LGHDT and CDR2 YNNKEL (reference sequence). Between the trimmed V and J ends, which lost 1 base and 5 bases, there was a span of 16 bases. CDR3 protein: CASSQGSWGGRDTQYF. The CDR3 DNA reads TGTGCCAGCAGCCAAGGATCGTGGGGGGGCAGAGATACGCAGTATTTT.

Here the CDR3 DNA reads TGTGCCAGCAGCCCTCGGACTAGGGGCTTTATATACGAGCAGTACTTC. Its protein product is CASSPRTRGFIYEQYF. The V and J genes are TRBV5-6 and TRBJ2-7, with TRBD2 identical over 7 bases. V was pared by 4 bases and J by 4 bases, with 14 bases of the junction left unmatched. Germline CDR1 reads SGHDT; CDR2 reads YYEEEE. The CDR3 runs 16 residues.

This chain joins TRBV19 and TRBJ1-4, with D perhaps matching TRBD1 (6 bases). The CDR3 runs 16 residues. Trimming took off 4 bases at V and 5 bases at J, with 17 bases between the two ends. Germline lookup yields CDR1 LNHDA and CDR2 SQIVND (reference sequence). The CDR3 DNA reads TGTGCCAGTAGTACTCTGGGGGGGGCGCGAAATGAAAAACTGTTTTTT. Protein product: CASSTLGGARNEKLFF.

The rearrangement joins TRBV7-9 to TRBJ2-2; TRBD1 agrees at 7 bases. Germline V gives CDR1 SEHNR, CDR2 FQNEAQ (reference sequence). CDR3 length equals 17 residues. V lost 5 bases and J lost 0; bases outside the gene matches: 9. The CDR3 DNA follows: TGTGCCAGCAGCATGGTCCCGACAGGGTCGAACACCGGGGAGCTGTTTTTT. The encoded protein is CASSMVPTGSNTGELFF.

This chain uses TRBV12-3 or TRBV12-4 with TRBJ1-4, with 7 bases that match TRBD1. The CDR3 is made up of 13 amino acids. Trimming at V came to 10 bases and at J to 3 bases, leaving 5 bases not matched to a gene. The CDR3 nucleotides are TGTGCCACTTCGGGACAGCCTAATGAAAAACTGTTTTTT. Its translation is CATSGQPNEKLFF.

A few counts support this clone. The V and J genes are TRBV27 and TRBJ1-1; D may be TRBD1 (6 bases). In germline, CDR1 is MNHEY, CDR2 SMNVEV (reference sequence). Trimming removed 4 bases at V and 1 base at J, with 13 bases between. CDR3 length equals 15 residues. The CDR3, as DNA: TGTGCCAGCAGTTCCTGGGGGACACCGAACACTGAAGCTTTCTTT. Its translation is CASSSWGTPNTEAFF.